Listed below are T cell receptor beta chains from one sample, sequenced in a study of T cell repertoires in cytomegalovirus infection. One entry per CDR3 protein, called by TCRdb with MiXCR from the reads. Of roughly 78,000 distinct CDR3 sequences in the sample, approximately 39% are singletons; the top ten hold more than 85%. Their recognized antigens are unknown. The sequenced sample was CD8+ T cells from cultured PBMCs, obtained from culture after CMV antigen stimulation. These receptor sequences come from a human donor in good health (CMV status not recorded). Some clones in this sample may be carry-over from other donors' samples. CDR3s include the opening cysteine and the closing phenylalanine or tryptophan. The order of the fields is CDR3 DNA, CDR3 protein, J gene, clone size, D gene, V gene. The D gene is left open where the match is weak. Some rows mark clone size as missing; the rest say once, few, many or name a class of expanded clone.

cdr3_nt: TGCGCCAGCAGCCAAGATAGTCTAGCCCCTACTTACGAGCAGTACTTC
cdr3_aa: CASSQDSLAPTYEQYF
j_call: TRBJ2-7
clone_size: NA
d_call: NA
v_call: TRBV4-1

cdr3_nt: TGTGCCAGCAGCTTGGGGGGGCTTCGGAGCAATCAGCCCCAGCATTTT
cdr3_aa: CASSLGGLRSNQPQHF
j_call: TRBJ1-5
clone_size: NA
d_call: NA
v_call: TRBV5-7

cdr3_nt: TGTGCCAGCAGCCGAATCGCCGGGACGGATCCGCGAGAGACCCAGTACTTC
cdr3_aa: CASSRIAGTDPRETQYF
j_call: TRBJ2-5
clone_size: many
d_call: NA
v_call: TRBV7-8

cdr3_nt: TGTGCCAGCAGCGTCCCGACTAGCGGGGGGGCCAATGAGCAGTTCTTC
cdr3_aa: CASSVPTSGGANEQFF
j_call: TRBJ2-1
clone_size: few
d_call: TRBD2
v_call: TRBV5-6

cdr3_nt: TGTGCCAGCAGCTTCCAAGGCGGGGTCAAATACAATGAGCAGTTCTTC
cdr3_aa: CASSFQGGVKYNEQFF
j_call: TRBJ2-1
clone_size: NA
d_call: NA
v_call: TRBV13

cdr3_nt: TGTGCCAGCAGCTTGGGTCTGAAGGCTGAAGCTTTCTTT
cdr3_aa: CASSLGLKAEAFF
j_call: TRBJ1-1
clone_size: few
d_call: NA
v_call: TRBV7-8

cdr3_nt: TGTGCCAGCAGCTTAGAAGGCCTGCAGCCCCAGCATTTT
cdr3_aa: CASSLEGLQPQHF
j_call: TRBJ1-5
clone_size: few
d_call: NA
v_call: TRBV7-2

cdr3_nt: TGTGCCAGCAGTCCCGACACGTCCTACGAGCAGTACTTC
cdr3_aa: CASSPDTSYEQYF
j_call: TRBJ2-7
clone_size: few
d_call: NA
v_call: TRBV2

cdr3_nt: TGTGCCAGCAGTGAAGCGCTTCTAAGCGTGGGGGACGTGTACGAGCAGTACTTC
cdr3_aa: CASSEALLSVGDVYEQYF
j_call: TRBJ2-7
clone_size: NA
d_call: NA
v_call: TRBV2

cdr3_nt: TGTGCCAGCACACTCGGGTCCAGTCCCGTCACAGATACGCAGTATTTT
cdr3_aa: CASTLGSSPVTDTQYF
j_call: TRBJ2-3
clone_size: once
d_call: NA
v_call: TRBV28

cdr3_nt: TGTGCCAGCAGCCTCACGCACTCGGGGGTAGATGGCTACACCTTC
cdr3_aa: CASSLTHSGVDGYTF
j_call: TRBJ1-2
clone_size: few
d_call: NA
v_call: TRBV7-6

cdr3_nt: TGTGCCAGTAGTATAGCGGCAGATACGCAGTATTTT
cdr3_aa: CASSIAADTQYF
j_call: TRBJ2-3
clone_size: NA
d_call: NA
v_call: TRBV19

cdr3_nt: TGTGCCAGCAGCTTAGTAGTGCGGGGGCCTGCCTTCGATACGCAGTATTTT
cdr3_aa: CASSLVVRGPAFDTQYF
j_call: TRBJ2-3
clone_size: few
d_call: NA
v_call: TRBV7-9

cdr3_nt: TGTGCCATCAGTGACGAAACCCCCACCGGGGAGCTGTTTTTT
cdr3_aa: CAISDETPTGELFF
j_call: TRBJ2-2
clone_size: many
d_call: NA
v_call: TRBV10-3

cdr3_nt: TGCGCCAGCAGCCCCCGACAGGGGACCAACTACGAGCAGTACTTC
cdr3_aa: CASSPRQGTNYEQYF
j_call: TRBJ2-7
clone_size: NA
d_call: TRBD1
v_call: TRBV5-1

cdr3_nt: TGTGCCAGCAGCTTAGATGGACAACATAGGGTCAAAAACATTCAGTACTTC
cdr3_aa: CASSLDGQHRVKNIQYF
j_call: TRBJ2-4
clone_size: few
d_call: NA
v_call: TRBV13

cdr3_nt: TGTGCCACCAGGGCCGGGACAGGTAGCAATCAGCCCCAGCATTTT
cdr3_aa: CATRAGTGSNQPQHF
j_call: TRBJ1-5
clone_size: NA
d_call: TRBD1
v_call: TRBV24-1

cdr3_nt: TGTGCCAGCAGCCCTATACCGGGGGCTATAGAAGCTTTCTTT
cdr3_aa: CASSPIPGAIEAFF
j_call: TRBJ1-1
clone_size: few
d_call: NA
v_call: TRBV7-8

cdr3_nt: TGTGCCAGCAGTGATTTGTACAGGACTTTTGAAGATCAGCCCCAGCATTTT
cdr3_aa: CASSDLYRTFEDQPQHF
j_call: TRBJ1-5
clone_size: NA
d_call: NA
v_call: TRBV6-1

cdr3_nt: TGTGCCAGCAGCTTTCGGGAGGGAGCGGGGCAGTTCTTC
cdr3_aa: CASSFREGAGQFF
j_call: TRBJ2-1
clone_size: NA
d_call: TRBD2
v_call: TRBV5-6

cdr3_nt: TGTGCCAGCAGCTTAGACACAGGGGGCACCGGGGAGCTGTTTTTT
cdr3_aa: CASSLDTGGTGELFF
j_call: TRBJ2-2
clone_size: NA
d_call: TRBD1
v_call: TRBV11-2

cdr3_nt: TGTGCCAGCAGCAGGTCCGGAGCTAATGAGCAGTTCTTC
cdr3_aa: CASSRSGANEQFF
j_call: TRBJ2-1
clone_size: many
d_call: NA
v_call: TRBV7-2

cdr3_nt: TGTGCCAGCAGCCCCCCCACCACTGAAGCTTTCTTT
cdr3_aa: CASSPPTTEAFF
j_call: TRBJ1-1
clone_size: few
d_call: NA
v_call: TRBV7-8

cdr3_nt: TGTGCCAGCAGTTTTAGTACGGGCACTGAAGCTTTCTTT
cdr3_aa: CASSFSTGTEAFF
j_call: TRBJ1-1
clone_size: NA
d_call: NA
v_call: TRBV28

cdr3_nt: TGTGCCAGTAGAATGGCAGGGGGATACGAGCAGTACTTC
cdr3_aa: CASRMAGGYEQYF
j_call: TRBJ2-7
clone_size: few
d_call: TRBD1
v_call: TRBV19

cdr3_nt: TGCGCCAGCAGCTCTACCGTGCCCTATGTGGACGAAAACTACGAGCAGTACTTC
cdr3_aa: CASSSTVPYVDENYEQYF
j_call: TRBJ2-7
clone_size: NA
d_call: NA
v_call: TRBV5-1

cdr3_nt: TGCAGTGCTCCCCCCCGACAGGGTGCACCCCTCCACTTT
cdr3_aa: CSAPPRQGAPLHF
j_call: TRBJ1-6
clone_size: few
d_call: TRBD1
v_call: TRBV20-1

cdr3_nt: TGTGCCAGCAGTGAACCCAGAGATGCACGCGATTCACCCCTCCACTTT
cdr3_aa: CASSEPRDARDSPLHF
j_call: TRBJ1-6
clone_size: NA
d_call: NA
v_call: TRBV6-1

cdr3_nt: TGCGCCAGCAGCCAAGATCGGGACACCCATGGCTACACCTTC
cdr3_aa: CASSQDRDTHGYTF
j_call: TRBJ1-2
clone_size: NA
d_call: NA
v_call: TRBV4-1

cdr3_nt: TGTGCCAGCAGTCTATCCCGGGACAGGGGGAGAGAGACCCAGTACTTC
cdr3_aa: CASSLSRDRGRETQYF
j_call: TRBJ2-5
clone_size: few
d_call: TRBD1
v_call: TRBV7-2

cdr3_nt: TGCGCCAGCAGCCGGGGACAGGGCTACGAGCAGTACTTC
cdr3_aa: CASSRGQGYEQYF
j_call: TRBJ2-7
clone_size: NA
d_call: TRBD1
v_call: TRBV4-1

cdr3_nt: TGCAGTGCTCTGGGGGCGGGCACGGGGGAGCAGTTCTTC
cdr3_aa: CSALGAGTGEQFF
j_call: TRBJ2-1
clone_size: once
d_call: NA
v_call: TRBV20-1

cdr3_nt: TGTGCCAGCAGTTACATCGGACAGCTCCCCGGGGAGCTGTTTTTT
cdr3_aa: CASSYIGQLPGELFF
j_call: TRBJ2-2
clone_size: NA
d_call: NA
v_call: TRBV6-5

cdr3_nt: TGCGCCAGCAGCCGCAACAGGGGGGACACTGAAGCTTTCTTT
cdr3_aa: CASSRNRGDTEAFF
j_call: TRBJ1-1
clone_size: NA
d_call: TRBD1
v_call: TRBV4-1

cdr3_nt: TGTGCCAGCAGCTTTCTAGCGGGGGGGGAACAAGAGACCCAGTACTTC
cdr3_aa: CASSFLAGGEQETQYF
j_call: TRBJ2-5
clone_size: NA
d_call: TRBD2
v_call: TRBV11-2

cdr3_nt: TGTGCCAGCAGCTTTTATGAACCGAACACTGAAGCTTTCTTT
cdr3_aa: CASSFYEPNTEAFF
j_call: TRBJ1-1
clone_size: NA
d_call: NA
v_call: TRBV7-2

cdr3_nt: TGTGCCAGCAGCCCCCTGGCAGGGGGGAGAGCTAACTATGGCTACACCTTC
cdr3_aa: CASSPLAGGRANYGYTF
j_call: TRBJ1-2
clone_size: NA
d_call: TRBD1
v_call: TRBV7-2

cdr3_nt: TGCGCCAGCAGCTTGGGAGACGGGAGCGGATATGGCTACACCTTC
cdr3_aa: CASSLGDGSGYGYTF
j_call: TRBJ1-2
clone_size: NA
d_call: NA
v_call: TRBV5-1

cdr3_nt: TGCAGCGTCCCCACGGGTGCAGGAAAGGACTTC
cdr3_aa: CSVPTGAGKDF
j_call: TRBJ2-3
clone_size: NA
d_call: NA
v_call: TRBV29-1

cdr3_nt: TGTGCCAGCAGTGAAGGACCGGGACAGGAGCTGAGGTTCTTC
cdr3_aa: CASSEGPGQELRFF
j_call: TRBJ2-1
clone_size: few
d_call: TRBD1
v_call: TRBV6-1

cdr3_nt: TGCAGCGTTATAGGGACGGAGAACACTGAAGCTTTCTTT
cdr3_aa: CSVIGTENTEAFF
j_call: TRBJ1-1
clone_size: once
d_call: NA
v_call: TRBV29-1

cdr3_nt: TGTGCCAGCAGCGACTACAGGGATCCGGAGACCCAGTACTTC
cdr3_aa: CASSDYRDPETQYF
j_call: TRBJ2-5
clone_size: NA
d_call: NA
v_call: TRBV7-9

cdr3_nt: TGTGCCAGCAGTTTTGCCCGGTACAATGAGCAGTTCTTC
cdr3_aa: CASSFARYNEQFF
j_call: TRBJ2-1
clone_size: few
d_call: NA
v_call: TRBV12-3/TRBV12-4

cdr3_nt: TGTGCCAGCAGTATTACCGGGACAGAAGCTTTCTTT
cdr3_aa: CASSITGTEAFF
j_call: TRBJ1-1
clone_size: NA
d_call: NA
v_call: TRBV28

cdr3_nt: TGTGCCAGCAGCTTAGGGCACAGGAGCTACGAGCAGTACTTC
cdr3_aa: CASSLGHRSYEQYF
j_call: TRBJ2-7
clone_size: NA
d_call: NA
v_call: TRBV7-2

cdr3_nt: TGTGCCAGCAGTTTGTTCGTATCTGGAAACACCATATATTTT
cdr3_aa: CASSLFVSGNTIYF
j_call: TRBJ1-3
clone_size: NA
d_call: NA
v_call: TRBV6-5

cdr3_nt: TGTGCCAGCAGCTTGGTGACAGTATCTAACTATGGCTACACCTTC
cdr3_aa: CASSLVTVSNYGYTF
j_call: TRBJ1-2
clone_size: NA
d_call: NA
v_call: TRBV5-8

cdr3_nt: TGTGCCAGCAGCGTGGGTGCGGGCACAGATACGCAGTATTTT
cdr3_aa: CASSVGAGTDTQYF
j_call: TRBJ2-3
clone_size: NA
d_call: NA
v_call: TRBV5-6

cdr3_nt: TGTGCCAGCAGTTTGGCGGGGGCACCCGCAGATACGCAGTATTTT
cdr3_aa: CASSLAGAPADTQYF
j_call: TRBJ2-3
clone_size: NA
d_call: NA
v_call: TRBV27

cdr3_nt: TGTGCCAGCAGCTTAGGACAGGGTTTGAACGAGCAGTACTTC
cdr3_aa: CASSLGQGLNEQYF
j_call: TRBJ2-7
clone_size: NA
d_call: TRBD1
v_call: TRBV5-6

cdr3_nt: TGTGCCAGCAGCACGAGTCCGCATCGGGGGGCAGTTGAAAAACTGTTTTTT
cdr3_aa: CASSTSPHRGAVEKLFF
j_call: TRBJ1-4
clone_size: few
d_call: NA
v_call: TRBV7-9

cdr3_nt: TGTGCCAGCAGCCAGGGGATCCCCACAGATACGCAGTATTTT
cdr3_aa: CASSQGIPTDTQYF
j_call: TRBJ2-3
clone_size: few
d_call: NA
v_call: TRBV7-9

cdr3_nt: TGTGCCAGCAGTGAAGAGCCAGCGGTGATCCAAGAGACCCAGTACTTC
cdr3_aa: CASSEEPAVIQETQYF
j_call: TRBJ2-5
clone_size: NA
d_call: NA
v_call: TRBV6-1